This T cell receptor beta chain was identified in a study of chemoradiotherapy in HPV16-positive cancers. The CDR3 is 13 amino acids. CDR1 is LGHNA and CDR2 is YSLEER in the germline V gene. Trimming stripped 4 bases from V and 6 bases from J, with 11 bases between. Broader study findings: Candidate HPV-specific clones and E7-related TCR motifs grew in tumor during treatment.

Generated by immunoSEQ multiplex PCR, the TCRdb table keeps only in-frame clones and is missing some. The sample lists approximately 7,400 clones, roughly four fifths seen once, with over 5.5% in the top ten. In the case of this clone: What it binds is not known.

The sample consisted of tumor tissue, taken from a patient who underwent chemoradiotherapy. The TCR was taken from a human donor with HPV-associated anogenital cancer. V gene TRBV4-3 combines with J gene TRBJ2-3; no reliable D call. CDR3 loop: CASSRNSRDTQYF. The CDR3, as DNA: TGCGCCAGCAGCCGAAACAGCAGGGATACGCAGTATTTT.